The rows below give T cell receptor beta chains drawn from one sample of a study of blood T cells in healthy people across ages. From the 5' RACE reads, TCRdb called clonotypes with MiXCR, one entry per CDR3 protein. The sample carries around 1.5 million distinct CDR3 sequences, almost 60% recorded once. The sample comprised blood. Every receptor here comes from a man between 18 and 29 years old in good health. Both conserved end residues are part of each CDR3. D genes are given only for firm matches. Not every row has a clone size; where given, it reads once, few, many or a size class.

TGTGCCATCAGTGGGCGGACGGGGACAGGGCGAATCGTGGGTGAAGCTTTCTTT CAISGRTGTGRIVGEAFF once TRBJ1-1 TRBD1 TRBV10-3
TGCAGCGTTGACCGGGACCCCTACACAGATACGCAGTATTTT CSVDRDPYTDTQYF . TRBJ2-3 . TRBV29-1
TGTGCCAGCAGCCAAGATGTCCTGAGCAATGAGCAGTTCTTC CASSQDVLSNEQFF . TRBJ2-1 . TRBV4-2
TGCAGCGTTGACGAGGGAGGGTTATACAATGAGCAGTTCTTC CSVDEGGLYNEQFF . TRBJ2-1 TRBD2 TRBV29-1
TGTGCCAGCAGCCATCTCAAGATCCGGGACTCAAATTCACCCCTCCACTTT CASSHLKIRDSNSPLHF . TRBJ1-6 . TRBV11-2
TGCGCCAGCAGCCAAGTGGTAGCGCAGGGGGCGAGGCAGCCCCAGCATTTT CASSQVVAQGARQPQHF . TRBJ1-5 TRBD1 TRBV4-3
TGTGCCAGCAGCTTATTCGGTGGAGCGGGAGTAGTGTACGAGCAGTACTTC CASSLFGGAGVVYEQYF . TRBJ2-7 TRBD2 TRBV7-9
TGCAGCGCTGAAGATCCGACCGTCTACGAGCAGTACTTC CSAEDPTVYEQYF . TRBJ2-7 . TRBV29-1
TGTGCCAGCTCTCCTAGCGGGAGCTACAATGAGCAGTACTTC CASSPSGSYNEQYF . TRBJ2-5 TRBD2 TRBV12-3/TRBV12-4
TGTGCCAGCAGTTACTCGGCTAGTTCAGTTTCTTTCACCGGGGAGCTGTTTTTT CASSYSASSVSFTGELFF . TRBJ2-2 . TRBV6-2/TRBV6-3
TGTGCCAGCAGCTACCTCCTGAGCGAGCAGTTCTTC CASSYLLSEQFF . TRBJ2-1 . TRBV11-2
TGTGCCAGCAGTTACAAATATCGCTCCTACGAGCAGTACTTC CASSYKYRSYEQYF . TRBJ2-7 . TRBV6-5
TGCAGCGTTAAGGACACCGCCTACGAGCAGTACTTC CSVKDTAYEQYF . TRBJ2-7 . TRBV29-1
TGTGCCAGCAGCTTGTCGACAGGCCACAATGAGCAGTTCTTC CASSLSTGHNEQFF . TRBJ2-1 . TRBV7-2
TGTGCCAGCAGTGCCGGAAATTCACCCCTCCACTTT CASSAGNSPLHF few TRBJ1-6 . TRBV2
TGTGCCAGTAACTCGGGGTTAAACTACGAGCAGTACTTC CASNSGLNYEQYF . TRBJ2-7 . TRBV6-1
TGCGCCAGCAGCTTTGGAGAGACAGGGATCATCCGGTCACCCCTCCACTTT CASSFGETGIIRSPLHF . TRBJ1-6 TRBD1 TRBV5-1
TGTGCCAGCAGCTACCCCACCGGGACGAACACTGAAGCTTTCTTT CASSYPTGTNTEAFF once TRBJ1-1 . TRBV5-6
TGCGCCAGCAGCCAAGATTGGACTAGCGGAAACAATGAGCAGTTCTTC CASSQDWTSGNNEQFF . TRBJ2-1 TRBD2 TRBV4-3
TGCAGCGCGGCTACAGGGCGGGTTGAGTACTTC CSAATGRVEYF . TRBJ2-5 . TRBV29-1
TGCAGTGCTAGGACAGACTCGGGTACAATAGGTTACGAGCAGTACTTC CSARTDSGTIGYEQYF . TRBJ2-7 . TRBV20-1
TGTGCCAGCAGTTTAGGACTGGCGGTCGGTCAGCCCCAGCATTTT CASSLGLAVGQPQHF once TRBJ1-5 . TRBV12-3/TRBV12-4
TGTGCCACCAGCTATTGGGACAGGGGGGGGACTGAAGCTTTCTTT CATSYWDRGGTEAFF many TRBJ1-1 TRBD1 TRBV15
TGTGCCAGCAGTTTTATGAGGGGGGCTAAAAATGAGCAGTTCTTC CASSFMRGAKNEQFF few TRBJ2-1 . TRBV27
TGCAGCGTGCACCTAGGTCATCCCGGTTATACGCAGTATTTT CSVHLGHPGYTQYF . TRBJ2-3 . TRBV29-1
TGTGCCAGCAGGCCTCCCTCTCTGCGGGAGCAGTACTTC CASRPPSLREQYF . TRBJ2-4 TRBD2 TRBV6-2/TRBV6-3
TGTGCCAGCAGTCCGGCGGGACCATGGGAGCAGTACTTC CASSPAGPWEQYF few TRBJ2-7 . TRBV7-2
TGCAGTGCGCAGACGTCAGGGGGCCTACGAGCAGTCGGATACGAGCAGTACTTC CSAQTSGGLRAVGYEQYF . TRBJ2-7 TRBD1 TRBV20-1
TGTGCCACCAGTGATGGAAGGACTAGCGGGAATCGTCGTGAGCAGTTCTTC CATSDGRTSGNRREQFF few TRBJ2-1 TRBD2 TRBV24-1
TGCAGCGCTGGGACTAGCGGGGCCAAAGATACGCAGTATTTT CSAGTSGAKDTQYF few TRBJ2-3 TRBD2 TRBV29-1
TGTGCCAGCAGAAAAACCGGGCTGACTGGCACAGATACGCAGTATTTT CASRKTGLTGTDTQYF . TRBJ2-3 . TRBV2
TGTGCCAGCAGCCGAAGCGGCCGCACAGATACGCAGTATTTT CASSRSGRTDTQYF few TRBJ2-3 . TRBV7-7
TGTGCCAGCAGTTACGGGACGTCCAACTTCTATGGCTACACCTTC CASSYGTSNFYGYTF . TRBJ1-2 . TRBV6-6
TGCGCCAGCAGTACTGGGCCCGAGAGAAGTGGGACCTACGAGCAGTACTTC CASSTGPERSGTYEQYF . TRBJ2-7 . TRBV23-1
TGTGCCAGCAGAACAGCGGGGGTGCACTACGAGCAGTACTTC CASRTAGVHYEQYF . TRBJ2-7 TRBD2 TRBV6-5
TGTGCCAGCAGCTTATTGCAAGCGGGAGAATTTGAGCAGTTCTTC CASSLLQAGEFEQFF . TRBJ2-1 TRBD2 TRBV7-2
TGTGCCAGCAGTCCAGGGATGGTTGGGCAGTACTTC CASSPGMVGQYF . TRBJ2-4 . TRBV27
TGCAGTGCCATAGACGGACTAGCGGTCGGGTACGAGCAGTACTTC CSAIDGLAVGYEQYF few TRBJ2-7 TRBD2 TRBV20-1
TGCTGCACCCCAGACGGTGGCTACACCTTC CCTPDGGYTF few TRBJ1-2 . TRBV29-1
TGTGCCAGCAGCCGGGACTGGACCCAGCTAGTTTCTTCGGGGCGCCAAGAGACCCAGTACTTC CASSRDWTQLVSSGRQETQYF . TRBJ2-5 . TRBV6-1
TGTGCCACCAAACCAAAGTACAGGGGACAAGAGACCCAGTACTTC CATKPKYRGQETQYF . TRBJ2-5 TRBD1 TRBV6-5
TGTGCCAGCAGCTCTCGACAGGACTCCTACGAGCAGTACTTC CASSSRQDSYEQYF few TRBJ2-7 . TRBV7-2
TGTGCCACCAGCACAGGACCGGGACAGGGCGCTGAAGCTTTCTTT CATSTGPGQGAEAFF . TRBJ1-1 TRBD1 TRBV15
TGCAGTGCTACGCCTACCTTGGGGGATTGGTCGCGGGAGCAGTACTTC CSATPTLGDWSREQYF . TRBJ2-5 TRBD2 TRBV20-1
TGCGCCAGCAGCCCCCGGGACAGGGGGGATACGCAGTATTTT CASSPRDRGDTQYF few TRBJ2-3 TRBD1 TRBV4-1
TGTGCCAGCAGTTACTCCCCCGACAGGAAAGTCCACGAGCAGTACTTC CASSYSPDRKVHEQYF . TRBJ2-7 . TRBV6-5
TGTGCCAATGCAGCGGGGGGTAACGAAGATACGCAGTATTTT CANAAGGNEDTQYF . TRBJ2-3 TRBD2 TRBV28
TGTGCCAGAAGTGTAGGTCAGAAATACGAGCAGTACTTC CARSVGQKYEQYF . TRBJ2-7 . TRBV27
TGTGCCAGCAGTTTTACTAGCGGCCTTTCCTACGAGCAGTACTTC CASSFTSGLSYEQYF few TRBJ2-7 TRBD2 TRBV7-2
TGTGCCAGCAGATTAGGGGGGGGACTAGCGGGAGGTGGGCCCTACAATGAGCAGTACTTC CASRLGGGLAGGGPYNEQYF . TRBJ2-7 TRBD2 TRBV7-2
TGTGCCAGCAGTTTAAGGCTAGCCAAACCTTACAATGAGCAGTTCTTC CASSLRLAKPYNEQFF . TRBJ2-1 . TRBV27